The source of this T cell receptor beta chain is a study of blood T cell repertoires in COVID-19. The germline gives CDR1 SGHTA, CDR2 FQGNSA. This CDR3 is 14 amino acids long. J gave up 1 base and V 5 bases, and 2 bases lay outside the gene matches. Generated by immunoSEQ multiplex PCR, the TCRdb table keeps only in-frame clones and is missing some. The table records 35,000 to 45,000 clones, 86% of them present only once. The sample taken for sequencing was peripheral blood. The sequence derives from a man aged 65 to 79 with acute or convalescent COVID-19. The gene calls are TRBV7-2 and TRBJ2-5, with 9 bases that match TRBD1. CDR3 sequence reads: CASSGDRVQETQYF. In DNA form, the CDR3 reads TGTGCCAGCAGCGGGGACAGGGTCCAAGAGACCCAGTACTTC.